The 21 T cell receptor beta chains presented below share a single source sample, sequenced in a study of blood T cells in healthy people across ages. With a J-beta primer mix and a sample-barcoded 5' primer, a second PCR ran about 7 to 12 cycles. Via MiXCR, TCRdb re-called the 5' RACE reads, giving one row per CDR3 protein. Of 1.2 million to 1.5 million distinct CDR3 sequences listed, 55% to 75% are singletons. The sample taken for sequencing was blood. All receptors derive from a man in his late teens or twenties in good health.

The sample holds a few counts of this clonotype. The chain combines TRBV25-1 with TRBJ2-5; possibly TRBD2 for D (5 bases). Trimming removed 2 bases at V and 2 bases at J, with 9 bases between. CDR1 MGHDK and CDR2 SYGVNS come from the germline V gene. This CDR3 contains 14 residues. The CDR3 coding sequence is TGTGCCAGCAGTGAAAGGACTCCACAAGAGACCCAGTACTTC. It specifies CASSERTPQETQYF.

The chain couples TRBV4-1 to TRBJ2-7, with D maybe TRBD2 (7 bases). The J call may be incorrect, as the DNA end agrees better with TRBJ2-5. In germline, CDR1 is MGHRA, CDR2 YSYEKL. The CDR3 consists of 16 residues. The CDR3 DNA reads as TGCGCCAGCAGCCAAGGGGGGGGGACAAATGAGGAGACCCAGTACTTC. It yields the protein CASSQGGGTNEETQYF.

The rearrangement links TRBV7-2 to TRBJ2-5; D gene unclear. Trimming shortened V by 6 bases and J by 1 base, and 12 bases separated the two germline ends. The CDR3 is 14 residues long. Germline CDR1 is SGHTA and CDR2 is FQGNSA. The CDR3 sequence: CASRPAVSQETQYF. The CDR3 DNA follows: TGTGCCAGCAGGCCGGCGGTCTCCCAAGAGACCCAGTACTTC.

This clonotype was detected once. This could be a read error, since a much larger clone is one nucleotide away. The V call is TRBV20-1, the J call TRBJ1-2; D uncertain. The CDR3 consists of 12 residues. CDR1 DFQATT and CDR2 SNEGSKA come from the germline V gene (reference sequence). V lost 2 bases, J lost 3 bases, and 7 bases lay in between. CDR3 nucleotides: TGCAGTGCTAGAATCAAGGACTATGGCTACACCTTC. Its translation is CSARIKDYGYTF.

The rearrangement links TRBV10-3 to TRBJ2-4; 8 bases align to TRBD1. The CDR3 spans 13 residues. Germline V gives CDR1 ENHRY, CDR2 SYGVKD. The V gene end was trimmed by 6 bases and the J gene end by 6 bases; junction bases not matched to a gene: 4. CDR3 nucleotide sequence: TGTGCCATCAGGGAAGACAGGGGAAACATTCAGTACTTC. Translated, it gives CAIREDRGNIQYF.

This clonotype was seen only a few times. The chain links TRBV4-1 to TRBJ2-2; D not resolved. Per the germline V gene, CDR1 is MGHRA and CDR2 is YSYEKL. Trimming removed 1 base at V and 1 base at J, with 7 bases between. The CDR3 has 15 residues. Written as DNA, the CDR3 is TGCGCCAGCAGCCAAGTTTCAGGGAACACCGGGGAGCTGTTTTTT. This gives the protein CASSQVSGNTGELFF.

The chain uses TRBV12-3 or TRBV12-4 and TRBJ2-5, with D hard to call. The J call may not be correct, given that the DNA end is closer to TRBJ2-7. The CDR3 length is 12 residues. The CDR3 sequence: CASSLVWDEQYF. The CDR3 bases are TGTGCCAGCAGTTTAGTGTGGGACGAGCAGTACTTC.

Notes on this clonotype: The junction shows a germline mismatch at one end, possibly a read error. The CDR3 coding sequence is TGCGCCAGCAGCCAAGGACAGGGTAGCTCCTACGAGCAGTACTTC. Translation gives CASSQGQGSSYEQYF. The chain employs TRBV27 and TRBJ2-7; 8 bases are shared with TRBD1. CDR1 and CDR2 from the germline V gene are MNHEY and SMNVEV (reference sequence). The CDR3 covers 15 residues.

This clonotype was recorded many times. This rearrangement joins TRBV20-1 to TRBJ2-3, with 9 bases aligning to TRBD1. In germline, CDR1 is DFQATT, CDR2 SNEGSKA (reference sequence). This CDR3 region has 13 residues. Trimming cost V 4 bases and J 5 bases; bases outside gene matches: 4. CDR3 nucleotides: TGCAGTGCTATAAGACAGGGGGTAGATACGCAGTATTTT. It translates to CSAIRQGVDTQYF.

CDR3 sequence (DNA): TGTGCCAGCTCGGGAGGGGGGGGCTTTCAGCCCCAGCATTTT. It translates to CASSGGGGFQPQHF. The chain has TRBV4-2 and TRBJ1-5; D may be TRBD1 (6 bases). Looked up from germline, CDR1 is LGHNA and CDR2 is YNFKEQ. This CDR3 has 14 amino acids. V was trimmed by 8 bases and J by 6 bases, leaving 17 bases between them.

The CDR3 spells CASQRGLDTEAFF. The DNA for the CDR3 is TGTGCCTCTCAGCGGGGGTTAGACACTGAAGCTTTCTTT. This chain uses TRBV30 with TRBJ1-1, with D tentatively TRBD1 (5 bases). Trimming took 7 bases from V and 3 from J, leaving 15 bases between them. The length of the CDR3 is 13 residues. Germline CDR1 GTSNPN, CDR2 SVGIG (reference sequence).

The chain joins TRBV15 to TRBJ2-7, with D perhaps matching TRBD1 (5 bases). Trimming pared 4 bases from V and 6 bases from J, leaving 13 bases between. This CDR3 has 13 residues. Germline V gene sequence: CDR1 LNHNV, CDR2 YYDKDF (reference sequence). In DNA, the CDR3 is TGTGCCACCAGCAACGATCAGGGATTCGAGCAGTACTTC. Protein sequence: CATSNDQGFEQYF.

This chain links TRBV6-1 with TRBJ2-1; TRBD2 matches 10 bases. V lost 3 bases to trimming and J lost 10 bases; unmatched junction nucleotides: 15. The CDR3 is 17 amino acids. CDR1 and CDR2 (germline): MNHNS, SASEGT. For the CDR3, the DNA is TGTGCCAGCAGTGACACTAGCGGGAAATTCCCTTCCTACGAGCAGTTCTTC. It yields the protein CASSDTSGKFPSYEQFF.

V gene TRBV6-2 or TRBV6-3 combines with J gene TRBJ2-5; D may be TRBD1 or TRBD2 (5 bases each). This CDR3 is 15 amino acids long. Germline V lookup: CDR1 MNHEY, CDR2 SVGEGT. V was trimmed by 7 bases and J by 11 bases, leaving 26 bases between them. The CDR3 nucleotides read TGTGCCAGCACCCCCCGGCTGGGGACCTACGTGGAGCAGTACTTC. This gives the protein CASTPRLGTYVEQYF.

J is TRBJ1-1 and V is TRBV5-5; the match to TRBD1 covers 8 bases. The CDR3 consists of 15 residues. CDR1 SGHKS and CDR2 YYEKEE come from the germline V gene (reference sequence). J was trimmed by 3 bases and V by 4 bases; bases with no gene match: 8. CDR3 sequence (DNA): TGTGCCAGCAGCGCGACCGGGACAGGTTACACTGAAGCTTTCTTT. Amino acid sequence: CASSATGTGYTEAFF.

This rearrangement joins TRBV18 to TRBJ1-4; 7 nucleotides match TRBD1. This CDR3 contains 19 residues. Looked up from germline, CDR1 is KGHSH and CDR2 is LQKENI. The V segment lost 2 bases and the J segment 8 bases; nucleotides outside the gene matches: 20. The CDR3, as DNA: TGTGCCAGCTCACCAAGTGAGGGGGCGCGGAATATTTTTTCCGAAAAACTGTTTTTT. Its translation is CASSPSEGARNIFSEKLFF.

V usage is TRBV7-2 and J usage is TRBJ2-3; 7 bases map to TRBD2. Germline loops: CDR1 SGHTA, CDR2 FQGNSA. The CDR3 length is 16 residues. V shed 1 base and J 2 bases; nucleotides not matched to a gene: 6. CDR3 sequence reads: CASSLGARGFTDTQYF. Written as DNA, the CDR3 is TGTGCCAGCAGCTTAGGGGCGCGGGGGTTCACAGATACGCAGTATTTT.

The J gene is TRBJ1-2, the V gene TRBV15; no clear D gene. Per germline, CDR1 LNHNV and CDR2 YYDKDF (reference sequence). The CDR3 runs to 15 residues. The V end lost 5 bases, the J end lost 1 base, and 14 bases lay between the germline ends. The CDR3 DNA is TGTGCCACCAGCGGCTACCGGGATATTAACTATGGCTACACCTTC. It translates to CATSGYRDINYGYTF.

The J gene is TRBJ2-1, the V gene TRBV6-1, with 8 bases identical to TRBD1. CDR3 length equals 20 residues. Germline CDR1 and CDR2: MNHNS and SASEGT. The ends lost 1 base at V and 7 bases at J; junction bases unmatched: 21. The CDR3 loop is CASSEVETGVVRGVWNEQFF. The CDR3 DNA is TGTGCCAGCAGTGAAGTGGAGACAGGGGTCGTTCGCGGGGTTTGGAATGAGCAGTTCTTC.

V is TRBV12-3 or TRBV12-4 and J is TRBJ2-4, with D possibly TRBD1 on 5 matching bases. Trimming stripped 2 bases from V and 0 bases from J, with 11 bases between. This CDR3 is 16 amino acids long. The CDR3 is CASSLRGQLAKNIQYF. The DNA of the CDR3 is TGTGCCAGCAGTTTAAGGGGCCAGTTAGCCAAAAACATTCAGTACTTC.

A word on this clonotype: Its ends do not fully match the called genes, so a read error is possible. The V gene is TRBV6-4, the J gene TRBJ2-3; D remains unclear. The CDR3 sequence is 15 residues long. Germline V lookup: CDR1 MRHNA, CDR2 SNTAGT. The CDR3 here is CASNDSSGGTDTQYF. The CDR3 DNA follows: TGTGCCAGCAATGACTCGAGTGGGGGCACAGATACGCAGTATTTT.